The present TCR beta chain was sequenced within a study of TIL therapy for anti-PD-1-resistant metastatic lung cancer. The time point was: pre-treatment sample, taken before nivolumab and TIL therapy. Adults with stage 4 NSCLC were enrolled in a phase I trial. Sequencing used immunoSEQ v3. The table came from immunoSEQ multiplex PCR; TCRdb's copy has only in-frame clones and leaves some out. This sample has 55,000 to 65,000 clones; around 67% occur once, and the top ten carry more than 1.5%. Germline V gives CDR1 MNHNS, CDR2 SASEGT. The CDR3 sequence is 14 residues long. The ends lost 8 bases at V and 5 bases at J; junction bases unmatched: 8.

The material sequenced was blood, taken at baseline. The J gene is TRBJ2-5, the V gene TRBV6-1, with TRBD1 matching over 10 bases. The clonotype was recovered from a person aged 25 to 80 with non-small cell lung cancer. The CDR3 bases are TGTGCCAGCGATGACAGGGGGCGCGTGGAGACCCAGTACTTC. It is translated as CASDDRGRVETQYF.